The clone carrying this T cell receptor (beta chain) appeared a single time. With a much larger clone just one base away, this may be a read error. Using its own MiXCR run on the RT-PCR reads, TCRdb lists one record per CDR3 protein. In the table there are roughly 790,000 distinct CDR3 sequences, approximately 22% of which are singletons. The data belong to a study of response to subunit inactivated influenza vaccine. The CDR3 sequence is 13 residues long. Germline CDR1 reads MNHNS; CDR2 reads SASEGT. Here the sequenced sample was PBMCs from blood, taken 5 days after vaccination. The sequence derives from a middle-aged man who received an inactivated influenza vaccine. The gene calls are TRBV6-1 and TRBJ1-1; 7 bases line up with TRBD1. For the CDR3, the DNA is TGTGCCAGCAGGACAGGGATGAACACTAAAGCTTTCTTT. Translated: CASRTGMNTKAFF.